This TCR beta chain was documented in a study of blood T cell repertoires in COVID-19 (dated by TCRdb to the early 2020s). The study in broad terms: Samples from collaborators originated in the United States, Italy and Spain and spanned both the acute and convalescent phases of COVID-19. The material from the prospective study consisted of cDNA or gDNA derived from T cells, B-cell-depleted T cells, or PBMCs. Subjects who had been exposed to COVID-19, were actively infected with it, or had recovered from it provided the deeply sampled blood TCRbeta repertoires that made up the dataset. The repertoires were made available in a free public database intended to serve as a resource for research on the immune response to SARS-CoV-2. Samples came from the ongoing ImmuneRACE study (first 160 participants) plus 1,254 subjects from 6 global collaborators. A de-identified subject ID, COVID-19 status, age in years and sex were almost always included in the sample metadata. Where HLA class I and class II types were available, the types were taken from metadata supplied by the sample provider, not from assay-based typing. Findings and caveats that apply to the study as a whole: The quantity of clinical and demographic metadata differed by source and by participant and was supplied without curation.

With regard to this clone: It has no known antigen specificity. No quality values exist for individual bases; no much larger clone is one base distant.

In the prospective study, participants were about 18 to 95 years old, resided in about two dozen geographic areas of the United States, and were enrolled through a virtual design. To assign participants to cohorts, the prospective study relied on clinical history that participants themselves reported in a screening survey and a study questionnaire. Exposed participants had been in contact, within 2 weeks of entering the study, with a person who had a PCR-confirmed or clinician-diagnosed case of COVID-19. Mobile phlebotomists in the prospective study collected whole blood, serum and a nasopharyngeal or oropharyngeal swab from every participant. Additional blood draws and questionnaires over an approximately two-month period could optionally be provided by prospective study participants. Before DNA extraction, prospective study blood samples were shipped either frozen or at room temperature. TCRbeta CDR3 regions were amplified from genomic DNA using the immunoSEQ Assay, a bias-controlled multiplex PCR. As for how the authors treated the data: Nucleated cell counts per sample were estimated from amplification of reference gene primers within the assay. To quantify the absolute abundance of each unique TCRbeta CDR3 rearrangement, sequence reads were collapsed and filtered. For each sample, productive Simpson clonality was calculated by taking the square root of Simpson's diversity index across productive rearrangements. The clones in this table, taken by TCRdb from immuneACCESS, are in-frame only. Not every clone is retained; where verified, under half of the shortfall comes from an unresolved V gene, and the cause of the rest is unknown. Clone size and the V and J calls come from that table; the DNA yielded D and trimming. Recorded for this sample are around 320,000 clones; roughly 90% of them occurred a single time. About 4% of the sample rests with the top ten.

The TCR was taken from a woman in her thirties who had been exposed to COVID-19. Sequencing was carried out using PBMCs or T cells enriched from blood (not recorded which).

The CDR3 protein is CASSTTGLNTEAFF. The nucleotide sequence is given as TGTGCCAGCAGCACCACAGGTTTGAACACTGAAGCTTTCTTT. The V gene is TRBV7-9 and the J gene is TRBJ1-1; a tentative D call is TRBD1 (5 bases match). Sequences SEHNR (CDR1) and FQNEAQ (CDR2) are obtained from the germline V gene (reference sequence). The CDR3 runs 14 amino acids, cysteine and phenylalanine included. Only the CDR3 region is kept as DNA, spanning 42 bases read in frame from base 1. Relative to germline, V is 5 bases shorter and J is 0 bases shorter, with 10 bases between their ends.